The clone carrying this T cell receptor beta chain has a single count. Healthy HIV-negative adults with no recent acute infections or vaccinations were recruited as donors. The data were taken from a study of shared clonotypes between healthy human individuals. Study-level background: Donors had three CD4 naive, three CD4 memory, two CD8 naive and one CD8 memory plate apiece.

The J segment lost 2 bases and the V segment lost 2 bases, leaving 16 bases of the junction unmatched. The CDR3 sequence is 19 residues long. CDR1 SGHDT and CDR2 YYEEEE come from the germline V gene. Method: immunoSEQ multiplex PCR; TCRdb's copy keeps in-frame clones and lacks some. Seen here are roughly 2.6 million clones, approximately 94% observed once, and the top ten hold over 0.12%. The sequence was collected from a man between 18 and 35 years old in good health. The gene calls are TRBV5-6 and TRBJ2-7; TRBD2 aligns across 10 bases. Sequencing input: naive CD4+ T cells sorted from blood. Subset denoted: CD45RA+ positively selected. The CDR3 is CASSFLGSSGSYGTYEQYF. The DNA for the CDR3 is TGTGCCAGCAGCTTCTTGGGTTCTAGCGGGAGTTATGGGACCTACGAGCAGTACTTC.